Here is one T cell receptor beta chain with its context. What it recognizes is unknown. Nashville, Tennessee was home to all donors, each a Caucasian adult. A CD45RA+ naive subset and a CD45RA-negative memory subset were split from CD4+ cells. The V end lost 2 bases, the J end lost 2 bases, and 9 bases lay between the germline ends. The CDR3 runs to 14 residues. Germline lookup yields CDR1 MNHEY and CDR2 SVGAGI. The repertoire was sequenced with immunoSEQ multiplex PCR; TCRdb's copy has only in-frame clones and lacks some. The top ten clones hold about 0.34% of a sample with roughly 1,600,000 clones, approximately 98.5% of them seen once. The sample comes from a study of shared clonotypes between healthy human individuals. Study-level findings and limits: Sequencing depth was predicted to influence how clonotypes are shared among donors.

Material: naive CD4+ T cells sorted from blood. Specified subset: CD45RA+ positively selected. This chain uses TRBV6-5 with TRBJ1-1, with D tentatively TRBD1 (6 bases). The source is a young man in good health. In DNA form, the CDR3 reads TGTGCCAGCAGTTACGGGGGCCGAAACACTGAAGCTTTCTTT. Protein: CASSYGGRNTEAFF.